This T cell receptor beta chain was recovered during a study of spatial heterogeneity in lung cancer. Turning to the study itself: Detection of beta-chain sequences consistently exceeded that of alpha-chain sequences. The mean occurrence of each unique TCR and UMI combination in raw reads exceeded nine.

TCRdb analysed the 5' RACE reads with MiXCR anew, one entry per CDR3 protein. The sample shows 11,000 to 15,000 distinct CDR3 sequences, 10% of them seen only once. The study's findings and limits: Among blood samples, ubiquitous expanded tumor TCRs appeared more at resection than at follow-up.

Time point: sample taken at primary tumor resection. No cells were sorted before sequencing. The whole RNA sequenced was extracted from tumor, nontumor lung or frozen PBMC. Samples came from 60 to 75 TRACERx patients with untreated early-stage lung cancer. By share of the sample, this clonotype is medium-sized. As yet, its antigen is unknown. The CDR3 runs to 15 residues. Germline V lookup: CDR1 PRHDT, CDR2 FYEKMQ (reference sequence). Trimming removed 3 bases from V and 8 bases from J; junction bases left unmatched: 9. The genes are TRBV13 and TRBJ2-1, with TRBD2 matching 8 bases. This sequence originates from a male donor with early-stage non-small cell lung cancer. Sequencing used PBMCs, obtained at surgery. The CDR3 region has the DNA TGTGCCAGCAGCTTCACCGGGGGGGCCGGGGATGAGCAGTTCTTC. It is translated as CASSFTGGAGDEQFF.